This is a list of T cell receptor beta chains from one sample in a study of blood T cell repertoires in COVID-19. Clones were read by immunoSEQ multiplex PCR, and TCRdb kept only the in-frame ones, dropping some. The sample shows over 85,000 clones, approximately 82% of them seen only once. Input material: peripheral blood. The receptors originated from a woman in her sixties or seventies with acute or convalescent COVID-19. CDR3s leave out the opening cysteine and the closing phenylalanine or tryptophan. Fields, in order: CDR3 length, J gene, V gene, CDR3 protein.

CDR3 length: 14; J gene: TRBJ2-5; V gene: TRBV6-2/TRBV6-3; CDR3 protein: ASSRPKGGGRETQY
CDR3 length: 13; J gene: TRBJ2-4; V gene: TRBV4-2; CDR3 protein: ASSRYGTGENIQY
CDR3 length: 13; J gene: TRBJ2-2; V gene: TRBV18; CDR3 protein: ASSRAGANTGELF
CDR3 length: 11; J gene: TRBJ2-5; V gene: TRBV6-5; CDR3 protein: ASKRRIQETQY
CDR3 length: 11; J gene: TRBJ1-1; V gene: TRBV18; CDR3 protein: ASSLAGDTEAF
CDR3 length: 12; J gene: TRBJ2-1; V gene: TRBV2; CDR3 protein: AKGRGQGRNEQF
CDR3 length: 10; J gene: TRBJ2-5; V gene: TRBV5-4; CDR3 protein: ASSRDRETQY
CDR3 length: 13; J gene: TRBJ1-2; V gene: TRBV5-1; CDR3 protein: ASSPGTGSPYGYT
CDR3 length: 10; J gene: TRBJ2-7; V gene: TRBV30; CDR3 protein: AWRDRGVKQY
CDR3 length: 12; J gene: TRBJ2-7; V gene: TRBV10-1; CDR3 protein: ASSGGTGWYEQY
CDR3 length: 12; J gene: TRBJ2-1; V gene: TRBV7-2; CDR3 protein: ASSLGGGLDEQF
CDR3 length: 12; J gene: TRBJ2-5; V gene: TRBV10-1; CDR3 protein: ASSEGPGKETQY
CDR3 length: 12; J gene: TRBJ1-1; V gene: TRBV30; CDR3 protein: AWSVRRIYTEAF
CDR3 length: 14; J gene: TRBJ2-5; V gene: TRBV6-5; CDR3 protein: ASSSSLQSYQETQY
CDR3 length: 9; J gene: TRBJ2-2; V gene: TRBV6-1; CDR3 protein: ASSEAVELF
CDR3 length: 12; J gene: TRBJ1-4; V gene: TRBV18; CDR3 protein: ASSPDSRNEKLF
CDR3 length: 13; J gene: TRBJ1-5; V gene: TRBV2; CDR3 protein: ASSGGFGLNQPQH
CDR3 length: 10; J gene: TRBJ1-2; V gene: TRBV3-1/TRBV3-2; CDR3 protein: ASSQAQGGCA
CDR3 length: 14; J gene: TRBJ2-3; V gene: TRBV5-1; CDR3 protein: ASSPGLAGGTDTQY
CDR3 length: 11; J gene: TRBJ2-7; V gene: TRBV19; CDR3 protein: ASSIAQDYEQY
CDR3 length: 15; J gene: TRBJ2-1; V gene: TRBV5-1; CDR3 protein: ASSQLAGTSSYNEQF
CDR3 length: 13; J gene: TRBJ1-3; V gene: TRBV30; CDR3 protein: AWRNTGVSGNTIY
CDR3 length: 12; J gene: TRBJ2-7; V gene: TRBV30; CDR3 protein: AWRGTGGLYEQY
CDR3 length: 12; J gene: TRBJ2-1; V gene: TRBV4-2; CDR3 protein: ASSPQGAGNEQF
CDR3 length: 13; J gene: TRBJ1-4; V gene: TRBV6-5; CDR3 protein: ASSRDSATNEKLF
CDR3 length: 15; J gene: TRBJ2-5; V gene: TRBV7-6; CDR3 protein: ASSLGLGTGKQETQY
CDR3 length: 11; J gene: TRBJ1-5; V gene: TRBV6-5; CDR3 protein: ASRTGDNQPQH
CDR3 length: 13; J gene: TRBJ1-3; V gene: TRBV9; CDR3 protein: ASSVERDLGNTIY
CDR3 length: 10; J gene: TRBJ2-5; V gene: TRBV28; CDR3 protein: ASSYFGETQY
CDR3 length: 13; J gene: TRBJ1-1; V gene: TRBV13; CDR3 protein: ASSPLTGPNTEAF
CDR3 length: 10; J gene: TRBJ2-2; V gene: TRBV30; CDR3 protein: AWNADSGELF
CDR3 length: 14; J gene: TRBJ2-4; V gene: TRBV19; CDR3 protein: ASSIQGAIAKNIQY
CDR3 length: 15; J gene: TRBJ2-3; V gene: TRBV19; CDR3 protein: ASSLDVSGGPLDTQY
CDR3 length: 13; J gene: TRBJ1-2; V gene: TRBV6-5; CDR3 protein: ASSYSAGGNYGYT
CDR3 length: 15; J gene: TRBJ1-1; V gene: TRBV19; CDR3 protein: ASSIDSYQWRRIEVF
CDR3 length: 13; J gene: TRBJ1-2; V gene: TRBV10-1; CDR3 protein: ASSESQAIGGAVS
CDR3 length: 13; J gene: TRBJ2-1; V gene: TRBV10-3; CDR3 protein: ALRKRDSVYNEQF
CDR3 length: 11; J gene: TRBJ1-2; V gene: TRBV3-1/TRBV3-2; CDR3 protein: ASSRGTEYGYT
CDR3 length: 13; J gene: TRBJ2-3; V gene: TRBV5-4; CDR3 protein: ASSLKLTGPDTQY
CDR3 length: 13; J gene: TRBJ1-3; V gene: TRBV18; CDR3 protein: ASSPNTNSGNTIY
CDR3 length: 13; J gene: TRBJ1-2; V gene: TRBV5-6; CDR3 protein: ASSSDGTGIYGYT
CDR3 length: 9; J gene: TRBJ1-1; V gene: TRBV28; CDR3 protein: ASSSVGGAF
CDR3 length: 11; J gene: TRBJ1-5; V gene: TRBV11-2; CDR3 protein: ASSLERDQPQH
CDR3 length: 11; J gene: TRBJ2-5; V gene: TRBV29-1; CDR3 protein: SAGRHLQETQY
CDR3 length: 13; J gene: TRBJ1-4; V gene: TRBV30; CDR3 protein: AWSVRAGGFEKLF
CDR3 length: 14; J gene: TRBJ2-7; V gene: TRBV2; CDR3 protein: ASNPAGGQGPREQY
CDR3 length: 11; J gene: TRBJ1-1; V gene: TRBV4-1; CDR3 protein: ASSQVGGTEAF
CDR3 length: 16; J gene: TRBJ2-5; V gene: TRBV4-1; CDR3 protein: ASSHVNFVDGNQETQY
CDR3 length: 10; J gene: TRBJ1-5; V gene: TRBV7-9; CDR3 protein: ASSFGDQPQH
CDR3 length: 11; J gene: TRBJ1-2; V gene: TRBV19; CDR3 protein: ASAGRQSRGYT